What follows are 21 T cell receptor beta chains derived from one specimen sequenced in a study of CD8+CD57+ T cells in acquired aplastic anemia. Genomic DNA was employed as the template in profiling TCR beta VDJ and CDR3. TCRdb re-derived calls from the reads in MiXCR, one entry per CDR3 protein. The table has around 200,000 distinct CDR3 sequences, approximately 48% seen once; the top ten hold over 10%. Patients included in sequencing had previously demonstrated CD8+CD57+ cell expansion by flow cytometry. Input material: sorted CD4+, CD8+, or CD8+CD57+ T cells (not recorded which) from PBMCs. These receptor sequences come from a human donor with aplastic anemia.

V gene TRBV19 combines with J gene TRBJ1-1; the D is unclear. The V gene's germline CDR1 is LNHDA and CDR2 SQIVND (reference sequence). This CDR3 has 13 amino acids. Trimming removed 7 bases from V and 0 bases from J, with 9 bases in between. Here the CDR3 DNA reads TGTGCCAGTAAGGTCACAATGAACACTGAAGCTTTCTTT. It translates to CASKVTMNTEAFF.

The rearrangement joins TRBV10-2 to TRBJ2-5; 7 bases align to TRBD2. The CDR3 runs to 15 residues. Trimming removed 0 bases from V and 1 base from J; junction bases left unmatched: 2. The germline V gene encodes CDR1 WSHSY and CDR2 SAAADI. CDR3 DNA: TGCGCCAGCAGTGAGTCGAGGACTAGCCAAGAGACCCAGTACTTC. It encodes CASSESRTSQETQYF.

In this sample, this clonotype turned up many times. This chain uses TRBV2 with TRBJ1-2; the match to TRBD1 covers 8 bases. CDR3 length: 14 residues. Germline assignment: CDR1 SNHLY and CDR2 FYNNEI. The V gene end was trimmed by 2 bases and the J gene end by 2 bases; junction bases not matched to a gene: 1. CDR3 residues: CASSENRGNYGYTF. CDR3 bases: TGTGCCAGCAGTGAAAACAGGGGGAACTATGGCTACACCTTC.

CDR3 nucleotides: TGCAGTGCTAGAGAACTAGCGGGGGGGCGGAGGTCCTACGAGCAGTACTTC. It specifies CSARELAGGRRSYEQYF. V is TRBV20-1 and J is TRBJ2-7, with TRBD2 matching over 13 bases. Germline V gene sequence: CDR1 DFQATT, CDR2 SNEGSKA (reference sequence). The junction had 6 bases not matched to a gene; V was cut back by 0 bases and J by 1 base. The CDR3 runs to 17 residues.

Only a few counts were recorded for this clonotype. This chain links TRBV20-1 with TRBJ1-6; 7 bases are shared with TRBD1. The germline gives CDR1 DFQATT, CDR2 SNEGSKA (reference sequence). The CDR3 runs to 14 residues. V shed 6 bases and J 9 bases; nucleotides not matched to a gene: 11. In DNA, the CDR3 is TGCAGTGCCACCTGGACAGGCCCGGGTTCACCCCTCCACTTT. This codes for CSATWTGPGSPLHF.

The J gene is TRBJ2-1, the V gene TRBV11-1; 11 bases are a match to TRBD2. The germline V gene encodes CDR1 SGHAT and CDR2 FQDESV (reference sequence). J lost 6 bases, V lost 9 bases, and 10 bases had no gene match. The CDR3 has 15 amino acids. The CDR3 protein is CASSIRTSGLNEQFF. CDR3 sequence (DNA): TGTGCCAGTAGTATAAGGACTAGCGGGCTCAATGAGCAGTTCTTC.

This clonotype was detected only once. The gene calls are TRBV7-2 and TRBJ2-3; D is tentatively TRBD1 or TRBD2 (5 bases each). V shed 0 bases and J shed 5 bases, with 6 bases lying between them. Germline lookup yields CDR1 SGHTA and CDR2 FQGNSA. This CDR3 is built from 13 residues. CDR3 nucleotide sequence: TGTGCCAGCAGCTTAGCGGGGGAAGATACGCAGTATTTT. Amino acid sequence: CASSLAGEDTQYF.

The chain has TRBV2 and TRBJ2-7, with a possible D match to TRBD1 (6 bases). The V gene's germline CDR1 is SNHLY and CDR2 FYNNEI. V was cut by 11 bases and J by 1 base, with 12 bases left in between. This CDR3 is built from 12 residues. This chain's CDR3 is CAGRQESYEQYF. The CDR3 DNA is TGTGCCGGAAGACAGGAGTCCTACGAGCAGTACTTC.

The V gene is TRBV18, the J gene TRBJ2-1, with 9 nucleotides matching TRBD1. V gave up 2 bases and J gave up 1 base; unmatched junction bases: 6. CDR3 length equals 17 residues. Germline assignment: CDR1 KGHSH and CDR2 LQKENI. The CDR3 sequence: CASSPKTGTGSYNEQFF. CDR3 bases: TGTGCCAGCTCACCAAAGACCGGGACAGGGTCCTACAATGAGCAGTTCTTC.

This clonotype has at least ten counts. The chain employs TRBV20-1 and TRBJ1-2; 7 bases map to TRBD1. After removal of 5 bases from V and 5 bases from J, the junction contained 8 bases not matched to a gene. Germline-derived CDR1 and CDR2 are DFQATT and SNEGSKA (reference sequence). The CDR3 has 13 amino acids. The CDR3 coding sequence is TGCAGTGCTTACGAACAGGGGAATTATGGCTACACCTTC. Its protein is CSAYEQGNYGYTF.

The chain carries TRBV20-1 and TRBJ1-5; a possible D gene is TRBD1 (6 bases). V was trimmed by 4 bases and J by 2 bases, leaving 12 bases between them. This CDR3 spans 14 amino acids. From germline, CDR1 is DFQATT and CDR2 SNEGSKA (reference sequence). CDR3 in amino acids: CSANGGGGNQPQHF. The CDR3 bases are TGCAGTGCTAACGGAGGGGGAGGCAATCAGCCCCAGCATTTT.

This clonotype showed up just a few times. The chain carries TRBV30 and TRBJ2-1; 9 nucleotides match TRBD2. Looked up from germline, CDR1 is GTSNPN and CDR2 is SVGIG (reference sequence). CDR3 size: 12 residues. V trimming: 3 bases; J trimming: 6 bases; junction bases outside the gene matches: 0. CDR3 sequence reads: CAWRLAGNEQFF. CDR3 nucleotides: TGTGCCTGGAGACTAGCGGGCAATGAGCAGTTCTTC.

As regards this clonotype: A much larger clone differs by one base, so this may be a read error. V gene TRBV6-1 combines with J gene TRBJ2-7, with D unresolved. Germline V gene sequence: CDR1 MNHNS, CDR2 SASEGT. The CDR3 length is 16 residues. The CDR3 sequence is CAISEAGGNPSYEQYF. CDR3 nucleotides: TGTGCCATCAGTGAAGCAGGCGGCAATCCATCCTACGAGCAGTACTTC.

V usage is TRBV20-1 and J usage is TRBJ2-7, with 7 nucleotides matching TRBD1. V was pared by 5 bases and J by 2 bases, with 6 bases of the junction left unmatched. CDR3 length: 13 residues. Germline CDR1 DFQATT, CDR2 SNEGSKA (reference sequence). Here the CDR3 reads CSAAGTDAYEQYF. CDR3 bases: TGCAGTGCTGCCGGGACAGATGCCTACGAGCAGTACTTC.

This clonotype has at least ten counts. This chain joins TRBV7-9 and TRBJ2-3, with a tentative D call TRBD2 (5 bases). The germline gives CDR1 SEHNR, CDR2 FQNEAQ (reference sequence). The CDR3 is 15 amino acids. V was cut by 1 base and J by 5 bases, with 13 bases left in between. CDR3 DNA sequence: TGTGCCAGCAGCTTAGATACGCCGGGGTTAGATACGCAGTATTTT. This sequence encodes CASSLDTPGLDTQYF. Full variable domain (rest looked up from reference TRBV7-9 and TRBJ2-3): DTGVSQNPRHKITKRGQNVTFRCDPISEHNRLYWYRQTLGQGPEFLTYFQNEAQLEKSRLLSDRFSAERPKGSFSTLEIQRTEQGDSAMYLCASSLDTPGLDTQYFGPGTRLTVL.

The chain recombines TRBV7-2 with TRBJ2-3; D is uncertain. This CDR3 has 14 residues. Trimming removed 6 bases from V and 4 bases from J, with 14 bases in between. Germline values: CDR1 SGHTA, CDR2 FQGNSA. CDR3 sequence: CASSYRSQADTQYF. The CDR3 nucleotides read TGTGCCAGCAGTTACCGGAGCCAGGCAGATACGCAGTATTTT.

The chain couples TRBV19 to TRBJ1-1; 7 positions agree with TRBD1. The CDR3 loop spans 13 amino acids. CDR1 and CDR2 (germline): LNHDA, SQIVND (reference sequence). The J segment lost 5 bases and the V segment lost 2 bases, leaving 2 bases of the junction unmatched. CDR3 sequence reads: CASSIQGGTEAFF. CDR3 coding DNA: TGTGCCAGTAGTATACAGGGGGGGACTGAAGCTTTCTTT.

This rearrangement joins TRBV19 to TRBJ1-2, with D perhaps TRBD1 (5 bases). CDR1 and CDR2 (germline): LNHDA, SQIVND (reference sequence). The length of the CDR3 is 13 residues. V lost 5 bases to trimming and J lost 5 bases, with 12 bases between them. The chain's CDR3 is CASSPIGGYGYTF. For the CDR3, the DNA is TGTGCCAGTAGTCCAATCGGGGGGTATGGCTACACCTTC.

This clonotype was seen a single time. Since a much larger clone is just one base distant, this may be a read error. The conserved phenylalanine or tryptophan normally closing the CDR3 is absent here, so this likely arose from a read error. The chain recombines TRBV2 with TRBJ2-7; 10 bases line up with TRBD1. V lost 4 bases and J lost 8; bases outside the gene matches: 8. This CDR3 region has 14 residues. Germline CDR1 and CDR2: SNHLY and FYNNEI. In nucleotides, the CDR3 is TGTGCCAGCAGTGCCCCGGGACAGGGGAACCAGCAGTACTCC. Translated, it gives CASSAPGQGNQQYS.

This chain joins TRBV27 and TRBJ1-5; the D is unclear. CDR1 is MNHEY and CDR2 is SMNVEV in the germline V gene (reference sequence). The V gene lost 2 bases and the J gene lost 2 bases, with 10 bases spanning the gap. The CDR3 is made up of 15 amino acids. CDR3 sequence reads: CASSLSNPGNQPQHF. The CDR3 DNA is TGTGCCAGCAGTTTAAGCAACCCGGGCAATCAGCCCCAGCATTTT.

In this sample, this clonotype turned up a few times. This chain connects TRBV6-5 to TRBJ1-2, with 9 positions matching TRBD1. In germline, CDR1 is MNHEY, CDR2 SVGAGI. CDR3 length: 15 amino acids. Unmatched junction bases numbered 5, after V lost 2 bases and J lost 4 bases. In nucleotides, the CDR3 is TGTGCCAGCAGTTACGGGGGGACAGGGATCTATGGCTACACCTTC. Amino acid sequence: CASSYGGTGIYGYTF.